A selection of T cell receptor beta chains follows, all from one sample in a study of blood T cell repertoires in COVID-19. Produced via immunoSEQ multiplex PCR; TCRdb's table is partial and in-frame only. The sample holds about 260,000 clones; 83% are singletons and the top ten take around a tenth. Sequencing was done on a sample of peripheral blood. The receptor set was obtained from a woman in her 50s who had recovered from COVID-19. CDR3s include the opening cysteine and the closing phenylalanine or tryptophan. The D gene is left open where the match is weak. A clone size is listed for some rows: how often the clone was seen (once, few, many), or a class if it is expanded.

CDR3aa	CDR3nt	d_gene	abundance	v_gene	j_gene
CASSPQVDREAFF	TGTGCCAGCAGCCCGCAGGTAGACAGGGAAGCTTTCTTT	.	.	TRBV7-8	TRBJ1-1
CASSQGARGGLFF	TGTGCCAGCAGCCAAGGGGCGAGGGGGGGTCTGTTCTTC	.	.	TRBV3-1/TRBV3-2	TRBJ2-1
CASSAGTREFF	TGTGCCAGCAGTGCCGGGACAAGGGAGTTCTTC	.	once	TRBV6-2/TRBV6-3	TRBJ2-1
CASSKSRAGVPGEQYF	TGTGCCAGCAGCAAAAGTCGGGCGGGGGTGCCGGGCGAGCAGTACTTC	TRBD2	.	TRBV7-2	TRBJ2-7
CASSGFGGGGGYTF	TGTGCCAGTAGCGGTTTCGGGGGGGGCGGCGGCTACACCTTC	.	.	TRBV19	TRBJ1-2
CASSLAEVGPQHF	TGTGCCAGCAGCTTAGCGGAGGTTGGGCCCCAGCATTTT	.	.	TRBV7-2	TRBJ1-5
CASSLAGYGNTIYF	TGCGCCAGCAGCTTGGCCGGTTATGGAAACACCATATATTTT	.	.	TRBV5-1	TRBJ1-3
CASSDSAREQYF	TGTGCCAGCAGTGATTCCGCGAGGGAGCAGTACTTC	.	.	TRBV6-1	TRBJ2-7
CASSQDTAAGETQYF	TGTGCCAGCAGCCAAGATACCGCGGCCGGGGAGACCCAGTACTTC	.	.	TRBV4-2	TRBJ2-5
CASSIAQGGGYTF	TGTGCCAGTAGTATAGCCCAGGGAGGAGGTTACACCTTC	.	.	TRBV19	TRBJ1-2
CASSFARVLYQPQHF	TGTGCCAGCAGTTTTGCCAGGGTCCTTTATCAGCCCCAGCATTTT	.	.	TRBV28	TRBJ1-5
CASSFDSYRNYGYTF	TGTGCCAGCAGCTTTGACTCTTACAGGAACTATGGCTACACCTTC	.	once	TRBV9	TRBJ1-2
CASSNLGLTNTEAFF	TGTGCCAGTAGTAACCTAGGCCTAACGAACACTGAAGCTTTCTTT	.	.	TRBV19	TRBJ1-1
CATSDSWTSGGGYEQFF	TGTGCCACCAGTGATTCCTGGACTAGCGGGGGGGGATATGAGCAGTTCTTC	TRBD2	.	TRBV24-1	TRBJ2-1
CSVGTGYSNQPQHF	TGCAGCGTTGGGACAGGGTATAGCAATCAGCCCCAGCATTTT	TRBD1	.	TRBV29-1	TRBJ1-5
CASSTGQMPRALHF	TGTGCCAGCAGTACGGGACAGATGCCCAGGGCCCTCCACTTT	TRBD1	.	TRBV27	TRBJ1-6
CASSQAVSSGPYNEQFF	TGCGCCAGCAGCCAAGCAGTATCTAGCGGACCTTACAATGAGCAGTTCTTC	TRBD2	.	TRBV4-1	TRBJ2-1
CASSPAPRGPRSYLHF	TGTGCCAGCAGCCCCGCCCCAAGGGGGCCCCGTTCTTACCTCCACTTT	TRBD1	.	TRBV7-8	TRBJ1-6
CASSQDCAGALSYEQYF	TGTGCCAGCAGCCAAGATTGCGCGGGGGCCCTCTCCTACGAGCAGTACTTC	.	few	TRBV3-1/TRBV3-2	TRBJ2-7
CASSFDRGQVNGYTF	TGTGCCAGCAGTTTCGACAGGGGGCAGGTTAATGGCTACACCTTC	TRBD1	.	TRBV7-2	TRBJ1-2
CASSSGDRRSEAFF	TGTGCCAGCAGTTCGGGTGACCGGCGGTCTGAAGCTTTCTTT	.	.	TRBV6-5	TRBJ1-1
CASSRGGGGPGETQYF	TGCGCCAGCAGTCGAGGAGGGGGCGGACCTGGGGAGACCCAGTACTTC	.	.	TRBV5-1	TRBJ2-5
CASSPWRGAVELFF	TGTGCCAGCAGCCCCTGGCGGGGGGCGGTGGAGCTGTTTTTT	TRBD2	.	TRBV6-5	TRBJ2-2
CASSRRVREETQYF	TGTGCCAGTAGTAGGAGGGTGAGAGAGGAGACCCAGTACTTC	.	.	TRBV19	TRBJ2-5
CASSLTGAGQGLSGANVLTF	TGCGCCAGCAGCTTGACTGGGGCCGGACAGGGTCTGTCTGGGGCCAACGTCCTGACTTTC	TRBD1	.	TRBV5-1	TRBJ2-6